The 4 T cell receptor beta chains below all came from one sample that was sequenced in a study of blood T cell repertoires in COVID-19. Generated by immunoSEQ multiplex PCR, the TCRdb table keeps only in-frame clones and is missing some. The repertoire consists of approximately 170,000 clones, with 70% to 90% occurring once and the leading ten covering roughly 7.7%. Sequencing input: peripheral blood. These receptors were collected from a man aged 40-49 years who had recovered from COVID-19.

The CDR3 reads CATSRDPKAGGTEFF. CDR3 nucleotides: TGTGCCACCAGCAGAGATCCGAAAGCGGGAGGGACGGAGTTCTTC. V is TRBV15 and J is TRBJ2-1; 10 nucleotides match TRBD2. V shed 0 bases and J 14 bases; nucleotides not matched to a gene: 10. CDR3 length: 15 residues. Germline V gives CDR1 LNHNV, CDR2 YYDKDF (reference sequence).

The gene calls are TRBV4-1 and TRBJ1-5, with D tentatively TRBD1 (6 bases). Germline V CDR1 and CDR2: MGHRA, YSYEKL. CDR3 length equals 15 residues. V lost 0 bases to trimming and J lost 4 bases, with 10 bases between them. As DNA, the CDR3 is TGCGCCAGCAGCCAAGATCAGCAGGGGAATCAGCCCCAGCATTTT. It specifies CASSQDQQGNQPQHF.

This rearrangement joins TRBV7-2 to TRBJ2-1, with 13 bases identical to TRBD2. V trimming: 5 bases; J trimming: 7 bases; junction bases outside the gene matches: 8. The CDR3 sequence is 16 residues long. From germline, CDR1 is SGHTA and CDR2 FQGNSA. The CDR3 region is CASSPPGTSGVNEQFF. The DNA of the CDR3 is TGTGCCAGCAGCCCCCCCGGGACTAGCGGGGTTAATGAGCAGTTCTTC.

The V call is TRBV11-2, the J call TRBJ1-1; tentative D call: TRBD1 (5 bases). The V gene lost 5 bases and the J gene lost 3 bases, with 16 bases spanning the gap. Germline loops: CDR1 SGHAT, CDR2 FQNNGV. This CDR3 contains 15 residues. CDR3 sequence (DNA): TGTGCCAGCAGCCCGGCCCAGGGTTTGGACACTGAAGCTTTCTTT. It encodes CASSPAQGLDTEAFF.